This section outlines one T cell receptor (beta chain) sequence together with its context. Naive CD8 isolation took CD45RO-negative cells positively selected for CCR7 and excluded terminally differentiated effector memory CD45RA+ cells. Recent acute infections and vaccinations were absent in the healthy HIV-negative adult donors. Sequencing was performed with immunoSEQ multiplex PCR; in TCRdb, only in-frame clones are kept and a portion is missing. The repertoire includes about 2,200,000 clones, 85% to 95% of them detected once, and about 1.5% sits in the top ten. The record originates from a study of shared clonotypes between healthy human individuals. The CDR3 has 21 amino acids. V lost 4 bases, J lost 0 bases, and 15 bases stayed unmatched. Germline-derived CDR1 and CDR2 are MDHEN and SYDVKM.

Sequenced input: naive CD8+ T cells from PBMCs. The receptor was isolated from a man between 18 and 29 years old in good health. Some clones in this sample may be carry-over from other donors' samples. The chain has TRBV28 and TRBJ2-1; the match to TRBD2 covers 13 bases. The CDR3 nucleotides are TGTGCCAGCAGTTCTTTTGGACTAGCGGGAGAGCCGTTAAGCTCCTACAATGAGCAGTTCTTC. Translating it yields CASSSFGLAGEPLSSYNEQFF.